The 14 T cell receptor beta chains in this list originate from one sample, sequenced in a study of identical twins. TCRdb used MiXCR to reprocess the 5' RACE reads, holding one entry per CDR3 protein. The sample shows hundreds of thousands of distinct CDR3 sequences, around 24% of them seen only once. The same sample was also used in a study of T cells expressing NK-cell markers.

The sequencing sample was made of CD4+ T cells sorted from blood. All receptors derive from a woman younger than 35 in good health.

The chain recombines TRBV6-5 with TRBJ2-7; perhaps TRBD1 as D (5 bases). With 2 bases removed from V and 3 bases from J, the gap between germline ends came to 11 bases. Per germline, CDR1 MNHEY and CDR2 SVGAGI. The CDR3 spans 14 residues. CDR3 sequence reads: CASSYSDRSYEQYF. CDR3 nucleotide sequence: TGTGCCAGCAGTTACAGCGACAGAAGCTACGAGCAGTACTTC.

The sample holds a few counts of this clonotype. The V and J genes are TRBV3-1 and TRBJ1-2; tentatively, D is TRBD1 (5 bases). The CDR3 spans 14 residues. Looked up from germline, CDR1 is LGHDT and CDR2 is YNNKEL (reference sequence). The V gene lost 7 bases and the J gene lost 6 bases, with 18 bases spanning the gap. This CDR3 is CASNLGLRSHGYTF. In DNA form, the CDR3 reads TGTGCCAGCAACCTGGGACTCCGGAGTCATGGCTACACCTTC.

V usage is TRBV5-5 and J usage is TRBJ2-3, with TRBD2 matching 12 bases. The germline V gene has CDR1 SGHKS and CDR2 YYEKEE (reference sequence). Unmatched junction bases numbered 13, after V lost 6 bases and J lost 5 bases. This CDR3 has 17 amino acids. The CDR3 here is CASILHLTSGGGDTQYF. DNA for the CDR3: TGTGCCAGCATTCTACACCTGACTAGCGGGGGCGGAGATACGCAGTATTTT.

This clonotype was seen only a few times. The chain employs TRBV2 and TRBJ2-1; D ambiguous. The CDR3 is made up of 11 amino acids. The V gene's germline CDR1 is SNHLY and CDR2 FYNNEI. V lost 4 bases and J lost 15, with 13 bases in between. The CDR3 region is CASSGLDVLFF. CDR3 nucleotide sequence: TGTGCCAGCAGTGGGTTGGATGTGTTGTTCTTC.

This clonotype has more than one count but fewer than ten. The chain uses TRBV4-1 and TRBJ2-3; D is uncertain. Looked up from germline, CDR1 is MGHRA and CDR2 is YSYEKL. With 3 bases removed from V and 1 base from J, the gap between germline ends came to 8 bases. CDR3 length: 14 residues. CDR3 nucleotide sequence: TGCGCCAGCAGCCAGATAGTGGGCACAGATACGCAGTATTTT. The encoded protein is CASSQIVGTDTQYF.

V is TRBV4-3 and J is TRBJ1-5; D gene ambiguous. V was shortened by 0 bases and J by 0 bases, with 15 bases between the two germline ends. CDR3 length: 18 amino acids. CDR1 and CDR2 from the germline V gene are LGHNA and YSLEER. Here the CDR3 DNA reads TGCGCCAGCAGCCAAGATTTTATTGGAAAAAATAGCAATCAGCCCCAGCATTTT. Its protein is CASSQDFIGKNSNQPQHF.

The chain links TRBV6-1 to TRBJ1-1; D is unclear. CDR1 is MNHNS and CDR2 is SASEGT in the germline V gene. V gave up 6 bases and J gave up 0 bases, with 8 bases separating them. The CDR3 has 13 amino acids. The CDR3: CASRNGLNTEAFF. The CDR3 DNA follows: TGTGCCAGCAGGAACGGCCTGAACACTGAAGCTTTCTTT.

In its sample, this clonotype was seen a few times. The V gene is TRBV2, the J gene TRBJ1-5; D remains ambiguous. CDR3 size: 14 residues. Germline CDR1 reads SNHLY; CDR2 reads FYNNEI. The germline V and J ends were trimmed by 3 bases and 7 bases, with 13 bases remaining between them. This CDR3 reads CASSDREARQPQHF. In nucleotides, the CDR3 is TGTGCCAGCAGTGACAGAGAGGCCAGGCAGCCCCAGCATTTT.

This clonotype was recorded a few times. This chain links TRBV24-1 with TRBJ1-5; D remains unclear. V lost 3 bases and J lost 7, with 12 bases in between. Germline-derived CDR1 and CDR2 are KGHDR and SFDVKD. The CDR3 runs to 14 residues. The CDR3 loop is CATSDTAAPQPQHF. CDR3 in DNA: TGTGCCACCAGTGATACCGCGGCACCACAGCCCCAGCATTTT.

The chain joins TRBV6-2 or TRBV6-3 to TRBJ2-1, with TRBD2 matching over 11 bases. Germline V gene sequence: CDR1 MNHEY, CDR2 SVGEGT. The J segment lost 5 bases and the V segment lost 6 bases, leaving 9 bases of the junction unmatched. The CDR3 covers 16 residues. CDR3 nucleotides: TGTGCCAGCAGACACCGGGGACTAGCGGAAAACAATGAGCAGTTCTTC. It specifies CASRHRGLAENNEQFF.

This chain uses TRBV7-2 with TRBJ2-5; 7 bases map to TRBD2. This CDR3 comprises 14 residues. With V trimmed by 5 bases and J by 5 bases, 8 bases remained unmatched. Per germline, CDR1 SGHTA and CDR2 FQGNSA. The CDR3 DNA reads as TGTGCCAGCAGCGTAAGACTAGCCCGGGAGACCCAGTACTTC. Translating it yields CASSVRLARETQYF.

J is TRBJ1-4 and V is TRBV30, with a weak D call TRBD1 (6 bases). Per the germline V gene, CDR1 is GTSNPN and CDR2 is SVGIG (reference sequence). This CDR3 is built from 16 residues. V lost 5 bases to trimming and J lost 0 bases, with 16 bases between them. The CDR3 region has the DNA TGTGCCTGGCTTGACAGGACACGATCAACTAATGAAAAACTGTTTTTT. Encoded protein: CAWLDRTRSTNEKLFF.

This clonotype came up a few times. The chain has TRBV20-1 and TRBJ2-6; 7 nucleotides line up with TRBD1. This CDR3 is 16 amino acids long. V shed 6 bases, J shed 0 bases, and the junction held 8 bases outside the gene matches. The germline V gene encodes CDR1 DFQATT and CDR2 SNEGSKA (reference sequence). CDR3 region: CSAGRGIGSGANVLTF. The CDR3 DNA sequence: TGCAGTGCCGGCAGGGGGATAGGCTCTGGGGCCAACGTCCTGACTTTC.

The V and J genes are TRBV27 and TRBJ2-3; 7 nucleotides match TRBD2. Germline CDR1 MNHEY, CDR2 SMNVEV (reference sequence). The CDR3 covers 16 residues. V lost 2 bases and J lost 6; bases outside the gene matches: 11. This chain's CDR3 is CASSLLGTTFVDTQYF. The CDR3 bases are TGTGCCAGCAGTTTACTCGGGACTACGTTTGTCGATACGCAGTATTTT.